This T cell receptor beta chain emerged from a study of blood T cell repertoires in COVID-19. Sequencing used immunoSEQ multiplex PCR; TCRdb keeps in-frame clones, though not all of them. The sample has roughly 400,000 clones, 70% to 90% seen once. Germline V gene data show CDR1 as SNHLY and CDR2 as FYNNEI. Trimming left V 10 bases short and J 2 bases short, with 19 bases between. CDR3 length: 15 residues. The TCR sequence derives from a woman aged 18-29 years who had been exposed to COVID-19. This chain links TRBV2 with TRBJ2-3, with D perhaps matching TRBD1 (6 bases). The sample comprised PBMCs or T cells enriched from blood (not recorded which). The CDR3 DNA is TGTGCCACCCAGATATCAACAGGGTTCACAGATACGCAGTATTTT. Translating gives CATQISTGFTDTQYF. Complete variable domain (other parts from reference TRBV2 and TRBJ2-3): EPEVTQTPSHQVTQMGQEVILRCVPISNHLYFYWYRQILGQKVEFLVSFYNNEISEKSEIFDDQFSVERPDGSNFTLKIRSTKLEDSAMYFCATQISTGFTDTQYFGPGTRLTVL.